This T cell receptor beta chain came from a study of blood T cells in healthy people across ages. Study findings and constraints: The unknown donor CMV status may have confounded expanded clonotype changes. Per million T cells, the diversity of TCR beta decreased roughly linearly as age advanced.

The germline CDR1 and CDR2 sequences are LGHDT and YNNKEL (reference sequence). The CDR3 is 14 residues long. Note on this clonotype: Its antigen is unknown. One end of the junction fails to match germline, which may point to a read error.

Researchers collected approximately 9.5 milliliters of peripheral blood from every single donor. The use of a sample-barcoded 5' primer and a J-beta primer mix characterized a second PCR of roughly 6 to 11 cycles. TCRdb itself ran the 5' RACE reads through MiXCR, one entry per CDR3 protein. The data show more than 750,000 distinct CDR3 sequences, about 29% seen once. These sequences were also reported in another study, on T cells of mothers and their children. From that paper: Primer M1S, used in the second PCR, introduced sample barcodes and 2-4 random nucleotides.

The sample was blood. This receptor was identified in a woman aged 40 to 55 in good health. This rearrangement joins TRBV3-1 to TRBJ1-6; D possibly corresponds to TRBD1 (5 bases). CDR3 residues: CASTQDGAKSPLHF. The CDR3 coding sequence is TGTGCCAGCACCCAAGATGGGGCTAAATCACCCCTCCACTTT.